This is a list of T cell receptor beta chains from one sample in a study of identical twins. TCRdb called the 5' RACE reads again in MiXCR, with one record for every CDR3 protein. The sample has roughly 280,000 distinct CDR3 sequences, 8% to 9.5% seen once. Separately, the same data were catalogued under a study of yellow fever vaccine responses in identical twins.

Sequencing was carried out using CD8+ T cells sorted from blood. The receptor set was obtained from a woman aged 18-29 years in good health. CDR3s include the opening cysteine and the closing phenylalanine or tryptophan. A D gene is named only where the DNA matches it firmly.

d_gene	v_gene	j_gene	CDR3aa
TRBD2	TRBV10-3	TRBJ2-1	CAISDPTGGHRNEQFF
.	TRBV20-1	TRBJ2-1	CSARLLASSYNEQFF
.	TRBV28	TRBJ2-7	CASSSPSQGLTYEQYF
.	TRBV7-9	TRBJ2-7	CASSREDGPHEQYF
TRBD1	TRBV29-1	TRBJ2-7	CSVEPGTGYEQYF
.	TRBV11-2	TRBJ2-2	CASTDRPGELFF
.	TRBV7-9	TRBJ1-2	CASSLARGGYTF
.	TRBV7-9	TRBJ2-2	CASSLTTVTGELFF
TRBD2	TRBV28	TRBJ2-7	CASSPEHGGNSYEQYF
.	TRBV3-1	TRBJ2-1	CASSQDEVEYNEQFF
.	TRBV4-3	TRBJ2-5	CASSQVGYQETQYF
TRBD2	TRBV5-1	TRBJ2-5	CASSLGLALLETQYF
.	TRBV4-2	TRBJ2-1	CASSQVGPLFDEQFF
TRBD1	TRBV20-1	TRBJ2-3	CSARESLQGARDTQYF
.	TRBV27	TRBJ2-1	CASSLSVWVNEQFF
.	TRBV28	TRBJ2-7	CASGPGSRPEQYF
.	TRBV20-1	TRBJ2-2	CSARDQELGDTGELFF
.	TRBV9	TRBJ2-1	CASSKGSYNEQFF
.	TRBV29-1	TRBJ2-2	CSVAGTTNTGELFF
.	TRBV4-3	TRBJ2-1	CASSQDRGTRTYNEQFF
.	TRBV4-3	TRBJ2-7	CASSQELGGSDEQYF
TRBD1	TRBV6-1	TRBJ1-5	CASGGTGDQPQHF
.	TRBV6-2/TRBV6-3	TRBJ2-2	CASSAASLGEAGELFF
TRBD2	TRBV7-8	TRBJ2-3	CASSRGRGLNTDTQYF
.	TRBV7-9	TRBJ2-7	CASSPLAAVGEQYF
.	TRBV4-1	TRBJ2-7	CASSQEGEMDYEQYF
TRBD2	TRBV29-1	TRBJ2-7	CSVKGGLDRSYEQYF
TRBD2	TRBV6-4	TRBJ2-2	CASSDRLAGTGELFF